This entry is about one T cell receptor beta chain. What it binds is not known. The sample is drawn from a study of Ad26.COV2.S vaccination and SARS-CoV-2 variants. About the study: The authors gave Ad26.COV2.S intramuscularly, either once or twice 56 days apart. Study-wide findings and caveats: Using TCR breadth and depth analyses may have led to underestimated total T cell responses. There was reportedly substantial breadth in spike-specific CD8+ and CD4+ T cell responses after vaccination.

V lost 8 bases, J lost 4 bases, and 12 bases lay in between. The length of the CDR3 is 12 residues. Treatment of the sample: around 19 received Ad26.COV2.S at low or high dose, single or two shots; about 5 received placebo; per-sample allocation not given. The samples were gathered on day 63 after the first injection of vaccine or placebo. Here immunoSEQ multiplex PCR was the method, and the copy in TCRdb shows in-frame clones only, minus some. Of some 320,000 clones detected, about 86% appear once; the ten largest clones hold around 1.9%. The chain joins TRBV12-3 or TRBV12-4 to TRBJ2-7; tentative D call: TRBD1 (6 bases). This TCR came from a person aged 18-60 years who received the Ad26.COV2.S COVID-19 vaccine or a placebo. The material was peripheral blood, obtained in a trial of Ad26.COV2.S vaccine versus placebo. This CDR3 is CASGTPPYEQYF. For the CDR3, the DNA is TGTGCCAGCGGGACACCCCCGTACGAGCAGTACTTC.